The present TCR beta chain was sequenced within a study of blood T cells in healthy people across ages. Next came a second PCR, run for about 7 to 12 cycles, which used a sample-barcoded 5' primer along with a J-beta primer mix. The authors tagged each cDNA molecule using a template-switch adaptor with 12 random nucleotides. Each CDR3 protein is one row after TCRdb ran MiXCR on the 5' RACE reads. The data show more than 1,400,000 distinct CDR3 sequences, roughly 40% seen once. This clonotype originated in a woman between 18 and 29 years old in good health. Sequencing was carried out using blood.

CDR3 sequence: CASSHSQGSSYEQYF. CDR3 coding DNA: TGTGCCAGCAGCCACTCGCAGGGAAGCTCCTACGAGCAGTACTTC. V gene TRBV7-2 combines with J gene TRBJ2-7, with D possibly matching TRBD1 (5 bases). Per germline, CDR1 SGHTA and CDR2 FQGNSA. Trimming shortened V by 5 bases and J by 0 bases, and 14 bases separated the two germline ends. The CDR3 consists of 15 residues.